Presented here are 26 T cell receptor beta chains from one specimen sequenced in a study of technical replicates of blood from several donors. TCRdb's table, derived via immunoSEQ multiplex PCR, lists solely in-frame clones and lacks some. The data contain approximately 73,000 clones, about nine tenths of them seen just once; the ten biggest clones take up approximately 0.4%. Sequenced input: T cells isolated from PBMCs. These receptor sequences come from a human donor in good health.

The J gene is TRBJ2-5, the V gene TRBV7-3; D call uncertain. Trimming stripped 3 bases from V and 5 bases from J, with 16 bases between. Germline V CDR1 and CDR2: SGHTA, FQGTGA. CDR3 length: 15 amino acids. DNA for the CDR3: TGTGCCAGCAGCTTTGCCTCCTCTGGCTCGGAGACCCAGTACTTC. Encoded protein: CASSFASSGSETQYF.

The V and J genes are TRBV27 and TRBJ2-1, with D hard to call. Deletions cut 2 bases from V and 9 bases from J, with 11 bases between. Germline V gene sequence: CDR1 MNHEY, CDR2 SMNVEV (reference sequence). The CDR3 extends over 13 amino acids. As DNA, the CDR3 is TGTGCCAGCAGTTTAGGATACCGGAGTGAGCAGTTCTTC. Residues: CASSLGYRSEQFF.

The chain links TRBV7-9 to TRBJ2-1; D not certain. The CDR3 covers 11 residues. CDR1 and CDR2 (germline): SEHNR, FQNEAQ (reference sequence). V lost 5 bases and J 6 bases, leaving 5 bases between the germline ends. The CDR3 here is CASSILNEQFF. DNA of the CDR3: TGTGCCAGCAGCATTCTCAATGAGCAGTTCTTC.

Only one count was recorded for this clone. This chain joins TRBV19 and TRBJ1-4; D not resolved. The CDR3 extends over 15 amino acids. The germline V gene encodes CDR1 LNHDA and CDR2 SQIVND (reference sequence). V lost 3 bases to trimming and J lost 8 bases, with 16 bases between them. CDR3 sequence (DNA): TGTGCCAGTAGTATCACCCCCGTTGAGGGAGAAAAACTGTTTTTT. Translated, it gives CASSITPVEGEKLFF.

This chain connects TRBV6-1 to TRBJ2-2; weak D call: TRBD2 (6 bases). This CDR3 is 15 amino acids long. The V gene lost 7 bases and the J gene lost 6 bases, with 18 bases spanning the gap. Per germline, CDR1 MNHNS and CDR2 SASEGT. The CDR3 here is CASTTASGVAGELFF. DNA for the CDR3: TGTGCCAGCACCACGGCTTCGGGAGTGGCCGGGGAGCTGTTTTTT.

V is TRBV4-3 and J is TRBJ2-7; 13 positions agree with TRBD2. Germline V gives CDR1 LGHNA, CDR2 YSLEER. This CDR3 spans 22 amino acids. The ends lost 0 bases at V and 6 bases at J; junction bases unmatched: 23. CDR3 nucleotide sequence: TGCGCCAGCAGCCAAGAGTCACTAGCGGGAGGGCACGTCCTATCCTGGGGTTCCGAGCAGTACTTC. Protein sequence: CASSQESLAGGHVLSWGSEQYF.

This chain uses TRBV5-6 with TRBJ2-7; a possible D gene is TRBD1 (6 bases). The length of the CDR3 is 13 residues. V was trimmed by 4 bases and J by 6 bases, leaving 14 bases between them. From germline, CDR1 is SGHDT and CDR2 YYEEEE. The CDR3 protein is CASSLGGRAEQYF. CDR3 DNA: TGTGCCAGCAGCCTAGGGGGACGGGCCGAGCAGTACTTC.

In this sample, this clone turned up once. The chain uses TRBV9 and TRBJ1-4, with 7 nucleotides matching TRBD1. Trimming cost V 0 bases and J 8 bases; bases outside gene matches: 1. The CDR3 loop spans 13 amino acids. Germline CDR1 reads SGDLS; CDR2 reads YYNGEE. CDR3 nucleotide sequence: TGTGCCAGCAGCGTAGCCAGGGGGGAAAAACTGTTTTTT. It encodes CASSVARGEKLFF.

This sequence joins TRBV9 and TRBJ1-2, with D unresolved. The CDR3 runs 14 residues. V was shortened by 0 bases and J by 2 bases, with 8 bases between the two germline ends. CDR1 is SGDLS, CDR2 YYNGEE, per germline. This CDR3 is CASSVGGSNYGYTF. The CDR3 bases are TGTGCCAGCAGCGTAGGAGGGAGCAACTATGGCTACACCTTC.

V and J are TRBV18 and TRBJ1-2; 7 bases fit TRBD1. There are 14 residues in the CDR3. Trimming cost V 3 bases and J 7 bases; bases outside gene matches: 8. The germline CDR1 and CDR2 sequences are KGHSH and LQKENI. Here the CDR3 DNA reads TGTGCCAGCTCACCGGAGCAGGGGGTGTCTGGCTACACCTTC. Encoded protein: CASSPEQGVSGYTF.

The chain has TRBV20-1 and TRBJ2-5, with D possibly matching TRBD2 (6 bases). Germline CDR1 is DFQATT and CDR2 is SNEGSKA (reference sequence). Trimming left V 8 bases short and J 4 bases short, with 11 bases between. The CDR3 has 11 amino acids. The CDR3 loop is CSPEEGETQYF. Written as DNA, the CDR3 is TGCAGTCCCGAGGAGGGAGAGACCCAGTACTTC.

This clone was recorded once. The V gene is TRBV19, the J gene TRBJ2-2, with a tentative D call TRBD1 (6 bases). The germline V and J ends were trimmed by 4 bases and 4 bases, with 19 bases remaining between them. The CDR3 extends over 17 amino acids. Looked up from germline, CDR1 is LNHDA and CDR2 is SQIVND (reference sequence). The CDR3 reads CASSTRLGQGSTGELFF. The CDR3 nucleotides read TGTGCCAGTAGTACTCGACTGGGCCAGGGGAGCACCGGGGAGCTGTTTTTT.

This clone was detected only a few times. The gene calls are TRBV7-7 and TRBJ2-6, with 7 bases fitting TRBD2. Per the germline V gene, CDR1 is SSHAT and CDR2 is FNYEAQ (reference sequence). The CDR3 loop spans 14 amino acids. The junction had 5 bases not matched to a gene; V was cut back by 8 bases and J by 4 bases. The CDR3 region has the DNA TGTGCCAGCGGGGAGGGTTCGGGGGCCAACGTCCTGACTTTC. This codes for CASGEGSGANVLTF.

V usage is TRBV2 and J usage is TRBJ1-3; 8 nucleotides match TRBD1. The CDR3 totals 16 residues. Germline V lookup: CDR1 SNHLY, CDR2 FYNNEI. V was clipped by 6 bases and J by 0 bases; unmatched bases: 7. This CDR3 is CASRGTGSSSGNTIYF. CDR3 sequence (DNA): TGTGCCAGCAGGGGGACAGGCTCCAGCTCTGGAAACACCATATATTTT.

The chain has TRBV7-2 and TRBJ2-5; D possibly corresponds to TRBD2 (5 bases). The CDR3 sequence is 14 residues long. CDR1 and CDR2 (germline): SGHTA, FQGNSA. V was clipped by 1 base and J by 5 bases, with 11 bases between them. CDR3: CASSLVGVGETQYF. CDR3 sequence (DNA): TGTGCCAGCAGCTTAGTCGGGGTCGGGGAGACCCAGTACTTC.

The rearrangement joins TRBV2 to TRBJ2-5; 8 nucleotides match TRBD2. The CDR3 has 17 amino acids. The germline V gene encodes CDR1 SNHLY and CDR2 FYNNEI. V was clipped by 7 bases and J by 1 base; unmatched bases: 14. The CDR3 DNA reads TGTGCCAGCAAGCCTAATAGCGGGGCCGCTAGCCAAGAGACCCAGTACTTC. Translated, it gives CASKPNSGAASQETQYF. Filled out from reference TRBV2 and TRBJ2-5, the complete variable domain reads EPEVTQTPSHQVTQMGQEVILRCVPISNHLYFYWYRQILGQKVEFLVSFYNNEISEKSEIFDDQFSVERPDGSNFTLKIRSTKLEDSAMYFCASKPNSGAASQETQYFGPGTRLLVL.

The genes are TRBV29-1 and TRBJ1-2; D possibly corresponds to TRBD1 (5 bases). Germline V gene lookup returns CDR1 SQVTM and CDR2 ANQGSEA. Trimming took off 2 bases at V and 7 bases at J, with 14 bases between the two ends. The CDR3 is made up of 13 amino acids. This chain's CDR3 is CSVEIMAGIGYTF. The CDR3 region has the DNA TGCAGCGTTGAAATAATGGCAGGGATTGGCTACACCTTC.

The chain is built from TRBV6-5 and TRBJ2-2; 8 positions agree with TRBD1. There are 15 residues in the CDR3. CDR1 is MNHEY, CDR2 SVGAGI, per germline. V shed 8 bases and J 6 bases; nucleotides not matched to a gene: 11. The CDR3 DNA reads as TGTGCCAGCGGCCGCGTGACAGGGGTGGCCGGGGAGCTGTTTTTT. Its protein product is CASGRVTGVAGELFF.

The gene calls are TRBV28 and TRBJ1-2; D possibly corresponds to TRBD1 (5 bases). Germline V gene sequence: CDR1 MDHEN, CDR2 SYDVKM. The CDR3 spans 15 residues. V dropped 5 bases and J dropped 3 bases, with 16 bases sitting between them. CDR3 in amino acids: CASSPPGGVDYGYTF. In nucleotides, the CDR3 is TGTGCCAGCAGTCCGCCTGGGGGGGTGGACTATGGCTACACCTTC.

The gene calls are TRBV6-5 and TRBJ1-5; D might be TRBD1 (6 bases). CDR1 is MNHEY and CDR2 is SVGAGI in the germline V gene. This CDR3 has 15 residues. Trimming removed 6 bases from V and 4 bases from J, with 16 bases in between. The CDR3 DNA is TGTGCCAGCAGGCTCACAGGGCTCGGAAATCAGCCCCAGCATTTT. It is translated as CASRLTGLGNQPQHF.

J is TRBJ1-2 and V is TRBV4-1, with D possibly TRBD1 on 6 matching bases. V was trimmed by 0 bases and J by 8 bases, leaving 16 bases between them. Looked up from germline, CDR1 is MGHRA and CDR2 is YSYEKL. The CDR3 extends over 15 amino acids. The CDR3 loop is CASSQEDHRARGYTF. The CDR3 nucleotides are TGCGCCAGCAGCCAAGAAGACCACAGGGCCCGCGGCTACACCTTC.

The chain employs TRBV19 and TRBJ2-1, with a weak D call TRBD2 (9 bases). The CDR3 contains 15 residues. V shed 5 bases and J shed 16 bases, with 27 bases lying between them. Germline V lookup: CDR1 LNHDA, CDR2 SQIVND (reference sequence). The CDR3 sequence is CASSGTGRFGGRDFF. The CDR3, as DNA: TGTGCCAGTAGTGGGACAGGAAGGTTTGGCGGGAGGGATTTCTTC.

This chain joins TRBV6-5 and TRBJ1-2; the D gene is possibly TRBD1 (5 bases). Trimming cost V 2 bases and J 3 bases, with 10 bases left between them. The CDR3 has 14 amino acids. Germline assignment: CDR1 MNHEY and CDR2 SVGAGI. CDR3 region: CASSYGQGYYGYTF. Here the CDR3 DNA reads TGTGCCAGCAGTTACGGGCAGGGATACTATGGCTACACCTTC.

The chain is built from TRBV27 and TRBJ1-1; possibly TRBD1 for D (6 bases). Germline V CDR1 and CDR2: MNHEY, SMNVEV (reference sequence). The CDR3 covers 13 residues. Trimming took 4 bases from V and 4 from J, leaving 10 bases between them. The CDR3 coding sequence is TGTGCCAGCAGTTCAGGGGATGGCACTGAAGCTTTCTTT. It specifies CASSSGDGTEAFF.

The rearrangement links TRBV2 to TRBJ2-2; a weak D match, TRBD2 (6 bases). V lost 6 bases, J lost 4 bases, and 12 bases lay in between. Germline V gene sequence: CDR1 SNHLY, CDR2 FYNNEI. The CDR3 runs 14 residues. CDR3 region: CASSRDSGTGELFF. Written as DNA, the CDR3 is TGTGCCAGCAGCCGGGACTCAGGCACCGGGGAGCTGTTTTTT. Full variable domain (missing parts from reference TRBV2 and TRBJ2-2): EPEVTQTPSHQVTQMGQEVILRCVPISNHLYFYWYRQILGQKVEFLVSFYNNEISEKSEIFDDQFSVERPDGSNFTLKIRSTKLEDSAMYFCASSRDSGTGELFFGEGSRLTVL.

A note on this clone: Other DNA sequences in this specimen translate into the identical CDR3. The V call is TRBV13, the J call TRBJ2-3, with D unresolved. The V and J ends lost 5 bases and 2 bases respectively, with 5 bases between them. The CDR3 length is 12 residues. Germline V lookup: CDR1 PRHDT, CDR2 FYEKMQ (reference sequence). The CDR3 is CASSPSTDTQYF. The CDR3 coding sequence is TGTGCCAGCAGCCCTTCCACAGATACGCAGTATTTT.